The entry that follows covers one TCR beta chain sequence. The antigen remains undetermined. Given a much more abundant clone one base away, this may be a read error. It was with a sample-barcoded 5' primer and a J-beta primer mix that a second PCR of roughly 6 to 11 cycles was run. Each cDNA molecule, via a template-switch adaptor with 12 random nucleotides, was tagged. Every individual sample yielded 2.5 million or more paired-end reads (each containing CDR3). TCRdb redid the calling of the 5' RACE reads with MiXCR, one entry per CDR3 protein. The data contain about 700,000 distinct CDR3 sequences, 32% of them singletons. This sample is part of a study of blood T cells in healthy people across ages. For the study at large: When template switching was applied, about one barcoded beta molecule was captured per two T cells. Points from the study as a whole: Diversity estimates drawn from one million T cells were deemed underestimates.

This TCR was sampled from a woman at least 80 years old in good health. Input material: blood.

CDR3: CASSLLGGAIHEQYF. CDR3 nucleotide sequence: TGTGCCAGCAGCTTACTCGGGGGGGCCATCCATGAGCAGTACTTC. V and J are TRBV7-2 and TRBJ2-7, with 8 nucleotides matching TRBD2. The junction had 10 bases not matched to a gene; V was cut back by 2 bases and J by 7 bases. This CDR3 contains 15 residues. Germline V CDR1 and CDR2: SGHTA, FQGNSA.